The TCR beta chain described here comes from a study of blood T cell repertoires in COVID-19. Overall study context: Sites across the United States, Italy and Spain contributed samples from acute and convalescent COVID-19.

The germline CDR1 and CDR2 sequences are KGHSH and LQKENI. This CDR3 spans 15 amino acids. V shed 3 bases and J 4 bases; nucleotides not matched to a gene: 8. This clone has just one count. Assay: immunoSEQ multiplex PCR; the TCRdb copy retains only in-frame clones and omits some. This sample yields 150,000 to 200,000 clones, of which roughly 85% are seen a single time; about 3.3% belongs to the top ten. Source material: peripheral blood. The receptor was isolated from a human donor with acute or convalescent COVID-19. The donor label of this sample is uncertain. The J gene is TRBJ1-2, the V gene TRBV18; 7 bases fit TRBD1. The CDR3 DNA is TGTGCCAGCTCACCGAATTCAGGGGGAGGCTATGGCTACACCTTC. This gives the protein CASSPNSGGGYGYTF.